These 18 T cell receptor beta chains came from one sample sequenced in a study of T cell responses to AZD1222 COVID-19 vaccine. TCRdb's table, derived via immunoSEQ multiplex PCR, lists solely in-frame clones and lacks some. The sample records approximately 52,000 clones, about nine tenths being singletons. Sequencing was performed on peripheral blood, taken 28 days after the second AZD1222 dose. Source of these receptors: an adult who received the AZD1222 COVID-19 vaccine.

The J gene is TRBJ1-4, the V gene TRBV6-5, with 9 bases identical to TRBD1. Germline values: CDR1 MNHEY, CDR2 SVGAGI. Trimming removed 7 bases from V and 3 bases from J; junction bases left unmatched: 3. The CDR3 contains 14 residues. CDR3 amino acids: CASKTGGPNEKLFF. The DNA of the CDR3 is TGTGCCAGCAAGACAGGGGGGCCTAATGAAAAACTGTTTTTT.

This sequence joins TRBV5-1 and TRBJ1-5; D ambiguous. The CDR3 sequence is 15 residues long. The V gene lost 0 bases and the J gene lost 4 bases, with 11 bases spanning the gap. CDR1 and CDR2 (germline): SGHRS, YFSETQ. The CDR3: CASSLDSPSNQPQHF. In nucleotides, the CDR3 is TGCGCCAGCAGCTTGGACAGTCCCTCGAATCAGCCCCAGCATTTT.

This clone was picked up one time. CDR3 nucleotide sequence: TGTGCCAGCAGTTTGGCGGGGCGTCCTGGCTACACCTTC. This sequence encodes CASSLAGRPGYTF. The chain links TRBV28 to TRBJ1-2; possibly TRBD1 for D (5 bases). The CDR3 runs to 13 residues. Germline CDR1 is MDHEN and CDR2 is SYDVKM. The ends were cut back, 3 bases at V and 7 bases at J, with 12 bases in the middle.

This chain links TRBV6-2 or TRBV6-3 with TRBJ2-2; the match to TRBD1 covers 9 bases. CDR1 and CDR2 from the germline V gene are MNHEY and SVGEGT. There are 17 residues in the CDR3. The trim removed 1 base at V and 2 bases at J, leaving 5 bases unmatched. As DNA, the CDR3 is TGTGCCAGCAGTTACTGGGCCACAGGGGGCAACACCGGGGAGCTGTTTTTT. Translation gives CASSYWATGGNTGELFF.

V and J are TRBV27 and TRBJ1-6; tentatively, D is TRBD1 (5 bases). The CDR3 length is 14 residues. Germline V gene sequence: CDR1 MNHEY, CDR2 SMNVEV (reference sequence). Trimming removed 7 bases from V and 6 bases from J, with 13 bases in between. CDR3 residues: CASTTGGVNSPLHF. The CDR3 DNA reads TGTGCCAGCACCACTGGAGGGGTTAATTCACCCCTCCACTTT.

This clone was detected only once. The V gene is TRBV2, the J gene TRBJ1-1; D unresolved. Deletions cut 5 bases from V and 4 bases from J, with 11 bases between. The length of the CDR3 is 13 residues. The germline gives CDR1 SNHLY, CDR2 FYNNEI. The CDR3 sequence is CASSRTDGTEAFF. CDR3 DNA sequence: TGTGCCAGCAGTCGGACCGATGGCACTGAAGCTTTCTTT.

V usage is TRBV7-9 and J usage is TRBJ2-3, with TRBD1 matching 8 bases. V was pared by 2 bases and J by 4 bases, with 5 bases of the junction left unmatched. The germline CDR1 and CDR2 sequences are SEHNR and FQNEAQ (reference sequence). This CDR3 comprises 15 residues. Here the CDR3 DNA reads TGTGCCAGCAGCTTACAGGGGGCGTTCGCAGATACGCAGTATTTT. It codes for CASSLQGAFADTQYF.

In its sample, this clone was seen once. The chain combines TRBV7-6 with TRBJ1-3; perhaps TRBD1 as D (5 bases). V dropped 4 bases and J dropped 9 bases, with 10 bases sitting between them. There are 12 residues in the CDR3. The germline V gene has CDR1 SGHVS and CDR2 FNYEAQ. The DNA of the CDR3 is TGTGCCAGCAGCTCGACAGATTTCACCATATATTTT. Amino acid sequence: CASSSTDFTIYF.

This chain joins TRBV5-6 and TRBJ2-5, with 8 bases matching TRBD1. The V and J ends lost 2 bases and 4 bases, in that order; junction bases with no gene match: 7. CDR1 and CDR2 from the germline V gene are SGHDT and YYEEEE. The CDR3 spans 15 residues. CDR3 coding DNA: TGTGCCAGCAGCTTTCCGCAGGGGGCATCAGAGACCCAGTACTTC. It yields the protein CASSFPQGASETQYF.

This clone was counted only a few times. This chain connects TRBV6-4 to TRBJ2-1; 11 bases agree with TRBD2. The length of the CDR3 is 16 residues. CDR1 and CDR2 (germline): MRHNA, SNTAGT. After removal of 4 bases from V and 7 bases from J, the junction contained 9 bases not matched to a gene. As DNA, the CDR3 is TGTGCCAGCAGTGCCTCGACTAGCGGGGAGATAAATGAGCAGTTCTTC. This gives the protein CASSASTSGEINEQFF.

In nucleotides, the CDR3 is TGCGCCAGCAGTGTAGCGGGACAGGGGAACACTGAAGCTTTCTTT. Protein: CASSVAGQGNTEAFF. V is TRBV10-2 and J is TRBJ1-1; 9 nucleotides align to TRBD1. There are 15 residues in the CDR3. CDR1 and CDR2 from the germline V gene are WSHSY and SAAADI. V lost 4 bases, J lost 1 base, and 4 bases stayed unmatched.

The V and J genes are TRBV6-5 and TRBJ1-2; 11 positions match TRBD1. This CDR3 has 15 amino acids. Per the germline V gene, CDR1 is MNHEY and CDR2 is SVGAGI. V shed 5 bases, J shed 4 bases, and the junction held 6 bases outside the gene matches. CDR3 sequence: CASSRTGGPAYGYTF. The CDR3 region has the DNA TGTGCCAGCAGTCGGACAGGGGGCCCAGCCTATGGCTACACCTTC.

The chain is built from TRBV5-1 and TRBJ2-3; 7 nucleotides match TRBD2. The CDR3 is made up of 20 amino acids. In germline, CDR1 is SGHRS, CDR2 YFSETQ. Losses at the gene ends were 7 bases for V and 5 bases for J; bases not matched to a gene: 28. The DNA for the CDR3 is TGCGCCAGCGGAGCCGCACCCGTGGGGTCAAGCGGGAAAGGGGAAGATACGCAGTATTTT. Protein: CASGAAPVGSSGKGEDTQYF.

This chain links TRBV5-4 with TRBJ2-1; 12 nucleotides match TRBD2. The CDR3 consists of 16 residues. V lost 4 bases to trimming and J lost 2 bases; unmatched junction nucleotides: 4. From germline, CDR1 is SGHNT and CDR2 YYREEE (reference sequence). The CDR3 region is CASSGSSGRAYNEQFF. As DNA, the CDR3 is TGTGCCAGCAGCGGATCTAGCGGGAGGGCCTACAATGAGCAGTTCTTC.

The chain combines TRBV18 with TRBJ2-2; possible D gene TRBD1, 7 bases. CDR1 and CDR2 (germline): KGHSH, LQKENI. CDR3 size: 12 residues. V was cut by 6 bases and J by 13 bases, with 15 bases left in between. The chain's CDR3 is CASSDTGEVLFF. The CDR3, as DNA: TGTGCCAGCTCGGATACAGGGGAGGTGCTGTTTTTT. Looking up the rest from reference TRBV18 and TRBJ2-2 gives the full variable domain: NAGVMQNPRHLVRRRGQEARLRCSPMKGHSHVYWYRQLPEEGLKFMVYLQKENIIDESGMPKERFSAEFPKEGPSILRIQQVVRGDSAAYFCASSDTGEVLFFGEGSRLTVL.

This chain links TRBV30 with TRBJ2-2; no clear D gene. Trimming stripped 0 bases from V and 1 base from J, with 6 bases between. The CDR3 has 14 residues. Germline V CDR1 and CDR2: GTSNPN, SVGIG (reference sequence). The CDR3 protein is CAWSVGRNTGELFF. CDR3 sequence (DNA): TGTGCCTGGAGTGTGGGCAGGAACACCGGGGAGCTGTTTTTT.

The CDR3 here is CATSRMGASGANVLTF. Written as DNA, the CDR3 is TGTGCCACCAGCAGGATGGGGGCGAGCGGGGCCAACGTCCTGACTTTC. The chain joins TRBV15 to TRBJ2-6, with a possible D match to TRBD1 (6 bases). CDR1 is LNHNV and CDR2 is YYDKDF in the germline V gene (reference sequence). The CDR3 spans 16 residues. Trimming shortened V by 3 bases and J by 4 bases, and 13 bases separated the two germline ends.

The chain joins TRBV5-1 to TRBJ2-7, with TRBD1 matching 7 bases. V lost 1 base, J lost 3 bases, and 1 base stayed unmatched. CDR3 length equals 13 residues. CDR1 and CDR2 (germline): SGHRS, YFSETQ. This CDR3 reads CASSLNRGYEQYF. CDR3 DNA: TGCGCCAGCAGCTTGAACAGGGGCTACGAGCAGTACTTC. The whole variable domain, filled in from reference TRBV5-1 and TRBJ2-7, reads KAGVTQTPRYLIKTRGQQVTLSCSPISGHRSVSWYQQTPGQGLQFLFEYFSETQRNKGNFPGRFSGRQFSNSRSEMNVSTLELGDSALYLCASSLNRGYEQYFGPGTRLTVT.